Listed below are T cell receptor beta chains from one sample, sequenced in a study of OX40 agonist ivuxolimab in advanced cancers. Data came from immunoSEQ multiplex PCR; TCRdb stores just in-frame clones and leaves some out. The sample holds tens of thousands of clones, more than 75% seen once. The sample in question was CD4+ or CD8+ T cells sorted from blood, obtained in a trial of the OX40 agonist ivuxolimab. The origin of the receptors is an adult with an advanced solid tumor such as melanoma, head and neck, liver or kidney cancer. Both conserved end residues are part of each CDR3. The order of the fields is J gene, D gene, clone size, V gene, CDR3 DNA, CDR3 protein. D genes are given only for firm matches. Clone size is given for some rows only: seen once, a few or many times, or a class if the clone is expanded.

>TRBJ2-7|.|.|TRBV2
TGTGCCAGCAGTGAAGGTCAGGGACTTGGTCTGTACTTC
CASSEGQGLGLYF
>TRBJ1-2|TRBD1|.|TRBV18
TGTGCCAGCTCGTCGGGACAGGAGACGTATGGCTACACCTTC
CASSSGQETYGYTF
>TRBJ2-7|TRBD2|.|TRBV7-2
TGTGCCAGCAGCTTAATGGGGGGGACCTACGAGCAGTACTTC
CASSLMGGTYEQYF
>TRBJ1-1|.|.|TRBV5-1
TGCGCCAGCAGTCAAGCCGGGACCCCGGGCACTGAAGCTTTCTTT
CASSQAGTPGTEAFF
>TRBJ1-1|TRBD1|few|TRBV7-9
TGTGCCACAAACATTGGGCAGGGGGCGAACACTGAAGCTTTCTTT
CATNIGQGANTEAFF
>TRBJ2-7|.|.|TRBV19
TGTGCCAGTAGTGGAGTCCAAGGCTACGAGCAGTACTTC
CASSGVQGYEQYF
>TRBJ1-2|.|.|TRBV27
TGTGCCAGCAGTTTAGGCGGACAGCCCTATGGCTACACCTTC
CASSLGGQPYGYTF
>TRBJ2-3|TRBD2|.|TRBV5-1
TGCGCCAGCAGCCCCTCGGGACTAACCTCTAGCACAGATACGCAGTATTTT
CASSPSGLTSSTDTQYF
>TRBJ1-4|.|once|TRBV10-3
TGTGCCATCAAGGATCGGGACCCTAATGAAAAACTGTTTTTT
CAIKDRDPNEKLFF
>TRBJ2-7|.|.|TRBV28
TGTGCCAGCAGTTCTCCGGGAAACTCCTACGAGCAGTACTTC
CASSSPGNSYEQYF
>TRBJ2-7|TRBD2|once|TRBV5-4
TGTGCCAGCACCCGGACTAGGACTAGTGATGAGCAGTACTTC
CASTRTRTSDEQYF
>TRBJ2-3|.|.|TRBV5-1
TGCGCCAGCAGCTTGGGGCGCCTCCCCGATACGCAGTATTTT
CASSLGRLPDTQYF
>TRBJ2-1|.|once|TRBV9
TGTGCCAGCAGCGTAGGCCCGAACAATGAGCAGTTCTTC
CASSVGPNNEQFF
>TRBJ1-2|.|.|TRBV5-8
TGTGCCAGCAGCTTGAGAGCCTGGGGTTCATATGGCTACACCTTC
CASSLRAWGSYGYTF
>TRBJ2-3|TRBD2|.|TRBV19
TGTGCCAGTACTCCGGCGGCGGGGGGTTCCACAGATACGCAGTATTTT
CASTPAAGGSTDTQYF
>TRBJ1-1|.|.|TRBV7-2
TGTGCCAGCAGCTTAGATGCCACACGGAGGGGGGCTTTCTTT
CASSLDATRRGAFF
>TRBJ1-1|.|.|TRBV5-1
TGCGCCAGCAGCTTGGTAGAGCGAATGAACACTGAAGCTTTCTTT
CASSLVERMNTEAFF
>TRBJ1-4|.|.|TRBV6-5
TGTGCCAGCAGTTACGGGGAGGGTCGGGATGAAAAACTGTTTTTT
CASSYGEGRDEKLFF
>TRBJ2-3|TRBD1|.|TRBV5-1
TGCGCCAGCAGCTTACAGGGGGCAACAGATACGCAGTATTTT
CASSLQGATDTQYF
>TRBJ1-5|TRBD1|.|TRBV6-1
TGTGCCAGCAGTGCCTCAGGGACAGCTAATCAGCCCCAGCATTTT
CASSASGTANQPQHF
>TRBJ2-5|.|.|TRBV19
TGTGCCAGTAGTTTCTCCGGGGGAGAGACCCAGTACTTC
CASSFSGGETQYF
>TRBJ1-2|TRBD1|.|TRBV7-3
TGTGCCAGCAGCGCAGGGGGCGACTATGGCTACACCTTC
CASSAGGDYGYTF
>TRBJ2-5|.|.|TRBV4-1
TGCGCCAGCAGCCAAGATGTTGAGGAAGCGTATCAAGAGACCCAGTACTTC
CASSQDVEEAYQETQYF